These 23 T cell receptor beta chains originate from one sample sequenced in a study of blood T cell repertoires in COVID-19. Data came from immunoSEQ multiplex PCR; TCRdb stores just in-frame clones and leaves some out. This repertoire shows 250,000 or so clones, roughly 84% found once; its top ten account for roughly 1.4%. Sequencing was done on a sample of peripheral blood. All receptors come from a woman aged 40 to 50 who had recovered from COVID-19.

J is TRBJ2-4 and V is TRBV28; D is possibly TRBD1 (8 bases). The CDR3 has 18 amino acids. Looked up from germline, CDR1 is MDHEN and CDR2 is SYDVKM. Trimming removed 3 bases at V and 0 bases at J, with 18 bases between. The CDR3 sequence: CASSFRTGRALAKNIQYF. The CDR3 DNA sequence: TGTGCCAGCAGTTTCAGGACAGGGAGGGCACTAGCCAAAAACATTCAGTACTTC.

This clone came up a few times. V usage is TRBV10-3 and J usage is TRBJ1-5; D uncertain. Trimming removed 4 bases from V and 0 bases from J, with 13 bases in between. From germline, CDR1 is ENHRY and CDR2 SYGVKD. The CDR3 is 16 amino acids. CDR3 amino acids: CAISVDGPYSNQPQHF. CDR3 sequence (DNA): TGTGCCATCAGTGTTGATGGTCCCTATAGCAATCAGCCCCAGCATTTT.

The chain has TRBV4-2 and TRBJ2-5, with 12 nucleotides matching TRBD2. Germline values: CDR1 LGHNA, CDR2 YNFKEQ. Trimming removed 1 base from V and 4 bases from J; junction bases left unmatched: 4. This CDR3 is built from 16 residues. The CDR3 loop is CASSQASGGEAETQYF. The CDR3 DNA follows: TGTGCCAGCAGCCAAGCTAGCGGGGGGGAGGCAGAGACCCAGTACTTC.

The chain carries TRBV15 and TRBJ2-2, with D unclear. CDR1 and CDR2 (germline): LNHNV, YYDKDF (reference sequence). With 5 bases removed from V and 3 bases from J, the gap between germline ends came to 13 bases. This CDR3 is built from 15 residues. The CDR3 region is CATSSGVGDTGELFF. CDR3 bases: TGTGCCACCAGCTCCGGAGTAGGTGACACCGGGGAGCTGTTTTTT.

The count of this clone is one. The CDR3 here is CASSLGSRVGNEQFF. CDR3 nucleotides: TGCGCCAGCAGCTTGGGGTCCAGGGTGGGGAATGAGCAGTTCTTC. The V call is TRBV5-1, the J call TRBJ2-1, with a tentative D call TRBD1 (5 bases). Trimming stripped 0 bases from V and 7 bases from J, with 14 bases between. This CDR3 has 15 residues. Looked up from germline, CDR1 is SGHRS and CDR2 is YFSETQ. The complete variable domain, with remaining parts taken from reference TRBV5-1 and TRBJ2-1, reads KAGVTQTPRYLIKTRGQQVTLSCSPISGHRSVSWYQQTPGQGLQFLFEYFSETQRNKGNFPGRFSGRQFSNSRSEMNVSTLELGDSALYLCASSLGSRVGNEQFFGPGTRLTVL.

J is TRBJ2-7 and V is TRBV20-1; weak D call: TRBD2 (5 bases). The CDR3 contains 13 residues. CDR1 is DFQATT and CDR2 is SNEGSKA in the germline V gene (reference sequence). V shed 3 bases and J shed 4 bases, with 13 bases lying between them. The CDR3 here is CSASGLSLYEQYF. CDR3 coding DNA: TGCAGTGCTAGTGGACTGAGCCTTTACGAGCAGTACTTC.

The chain links TRBV29-1 to TRBJ1-1; D may be TRBD1 (5 bases). Germline V gives CDR1 SQVTM, CDR2 ANQGSEA. The CDR3 runs to 14 residues. The V end lost 3 bases, the J end lost 3 bases, and 14 bases lay between the germline ends. CDR3 DNA sequence: TGCAGCGTTGACCGTACAGGAGGGGACACTGAAGCTTTCTTT. Translating gives CSVDRTGGDTEAFF.

J is TRBJ1-2 and V is TRBV6-5; a weak D match, TRBD1 (6 bases). In germline, CDR1 is MNHEY, CDR2 SVGAGI. The CDR3 is 14 amino acids. V was trimmed by 2 bases and J by 3 bases, leaving 10 bases between them. CDR3 sequence reads: CASSYLGGDYGYTF. CDR3 sequence (DNA): TGTGCCAGCAGTTACCTAGGGGGGGACTATGGCTACACCTTC.

The chain couples TRBV2 to TRBJ1-6; D gene uncertain. Germline V gene sequence: CDR1 SNHLY, CDR2 FYNNEI. CDR3 size: 15 residues. Trimming pared 5 bases from V and 7 bases from J, leaving 15 bases between. The CDR3 reads CASSPKTPGNSPLHF. DNA for the CDR3: TGTGCCAGCAGTCCCAAGACCCCGGGGAATTCACCCCTCCACTTT.

This clone was picked up one time. The chain has TRBV6-5 and TRBJ2-1; D perhaps matches TRBD2 (6 bases). The germline V and J ends were trimmed by 3 bases and 7 bases, with 16 bases remaining between them. Germline CDR1 reads MNHEY; CDR2 reads SVGAGI. The CDR3 is 15 residues long. CDR3 amino acids: CASSYKYGGLNEQFF. The CDR3 DNA is TGTGCCAGCAGTTATAAATACGGGGGATTGAATGAGCAGTTCTTC.

The CDR3 is CASSLGPRQETQYF. For the CDR3, the DNA is TGCGCCAGCAGCTTGGGTCCTAGACAAGAGACCCAGTACTTC. The rearrangement joins TRBV5-1 to TRBJ2-5; D is unresolved. Per the germline V gene, CDR1 is SGHRS and CDR2 is YFSETQ. The CDR3 runs to 14 residues. V gave up 0 bases and J gave up 2 bases, with 8 bases separating them.

This clone was recorded once. The genes are TRBV7-9 and TRBJ1-2; 9 bases are a match to TRBD1. The CDR3 length is 12 residues. J was trimmed by 14 bases and V by 7 bases; bases with no gene match: 11. Germline loops: CDR1 SEHNR, CDR2 FQNEAQ (reference sequence). CDR3: CASTLLGTGHTF. The CDR3 DNA reads as TGTGCCAGCACCCTGCTCGGGACAGGGCATACCTTC.

The V and J genes are TRBV12-2 and TRBJ1-2. TRBV12-2 is a pseudogene locus. This CDR3 is built from 16 residues. The CDR3 region is CASRLPSGEGGYGYTF. The CDR3 bases are TGTGCAAGTCGCTTACCTTCCGGGGAGGGGGGCTATGGCTACACCTTC.

This rearrangement joins TRBV9 to TRBJ2-3; 8 bases are a match to TRBD2. The V gene's germline CDR1 is SGDLS and CDR2 YYNGEE. V was clipped by 1 base and J by 5 bases; unmatched bases: 6. The CDR3 runs 15 residues. CDR3 nucleotides: TGTGCCAGCAGCGTACTAGCGGGTGTCGGAGATACGCAGTATTTT. Translated, it gives CASSVLAGVGDTQYF.

The chain uses TRBV11-2 and TRBJ2-3; D call uncertain. The CDR3 is 14 amino acids. CDR1 and CDR2 from the germline V gene are SGHAT and FQNNGV. V lost 3 bases, J lost 1 base, and 8 bases lay in between. CDR3 DNA: TGTGCCAGCAGCTTTTTTAGAGGCACAGATACGCAGTATTTT. It is translated as CASSFFRGTDTQYF.

The rearrangement joins TRBV6-5 to TRBJ1-6; TRBD1 is a possible D gene (5 bases). Germline CDR1 reads MNHEY; CDR2 reads SVGAGI. The germline V and J ends were trimmed by 6 bases and 9 bases, with 12 bases remaining between them. The CDR3 consists of 13 residues. The CDR3 DNA is TGTGCCAGCAGCCAGGGATCCGTTTCACCCCTCCACTTT. Translation: CASSQGSVSPLHF.

The chain has TRBV4-1 and TRBJ2-7; the D gene is possibly TRBD1 (7 bases). Germline CDR1 and CDR2: MGHRA and YSYEKL. The CDR3 sequence is 15 residues long. V gave up 4 bases and J gave up 1 base, with 14 bases separating them. CDR3 coding DNA: TGCGCCAGCAGCCGCGGGACAGAAACTTCCTACGAGCAGTACTTC. Translating gives CASSRGTETSYEQYF.

J is TRBJ2-6 and V is TRBV6-1, with D perhaps TRBD2 (5 bases). V gave up 1 base and J gave up 4 bases, with 11 bases separating them. CDR1 and CDR2 from the germline V gene are MNHNS and SASEGT. The CDR3 covers 16 residues. The CDR3 protein is CASSEDVGGGANVLTF. The CDR3 nucleotides read TGTGCCAGCAGTGAAGACGTCGGAGGAGGGGCCAACGTCCTGACTTTC.

The V and J genes are TRBV2 and TRBJ1-6; maybe TRBD1 (5 bases). The length of the CDR3 is 16 residues. Germline V lookup: CDR1 SNHLY, CDR2 FYNNEI. Trimming shortened V by 2 bases and J by 0 bases, and 8 bases separated the two germline ends. CDR3 region: CASSEQGTSYNSPLHF. DNA of the CDR3: TGTGCCAGCAGTGAACAGGGTACCTCCTATAATTCACCCCTCCACTTT.

A single count supports this clone. The chain couples TRBV2 to TRBJ1-2; D not resolved. The CDR3 runs to 12 residues. V was pared by 10 bases and J by 4 bases, with 13 bases between. The germline gives CDR1 SNHLY, CDR2 FYNNEI. The CDR3 protein is CAIDWPRYGYTF. In DNA, the CDR3 is TGTGCCATTGACTGGCCCCGCTATGGCTACACCTTC.

The chain joins TRBV7-7 to TRBJ2-5; 8 positions match TRBD2. CDR1 and CDR2 from the germline V gene are SSHAT and FNYEAQ (reference sequence). The trim removed 5 bases at V and 1 base at J, leaving 0 bases unmatched. This CDR3 spans 13 amino acids. The DNA for the CDR3 is TGTGCCAGCAGCCGGGGGGGCCAAGAGACCCAGTACTTC. It translates to CASSRGGQETQYF. Full variable domain (remainder filled in from reference TRBV7-7 and TRBJ2-5): GAGVSQSPRYKVTKRGQDVTLRCDPISSHATLYWYQQALGQGPEFLTYFNYEAQPDKSGLPSDRFSAERPEGSISTLTIQRTEQRDSAMYRCASSRGGQETQYFGPGTRLLVL.

The chain uses TRBV6-5 and TRBJ1-1, with D unresolved. V was trimmed by 8 bases and J by 6 bases, leaving 16 bases between them. This CDR3 has 13 residues. Germline V lookup: CDR1 MNHEY, CDR2 SVGAGI. The CDR3 DNA follows: TGTGCCAGCCGGCCCGGTTTCGAGGCTGAAGCTTTCTTT. Translation: CASRPGFEAEAFF.

This clone was detected a few times. This sequence joins TRBV20-1 and TRBJ1-1; D unresolved. Germline V CDR1 and CDR2: DFQATT, SNEGSKA (reference sequence). V gave up 3 bases and J gave up 6 bases, with 11 bases separating them. This CDR3 contains 12 residues. The CDR3 spells CSASFPRAEAFF. The CDR3 DNA reads as TGCAGTGCTAGTTTTCCGAGGGCTGAAGCTTTCTTT.